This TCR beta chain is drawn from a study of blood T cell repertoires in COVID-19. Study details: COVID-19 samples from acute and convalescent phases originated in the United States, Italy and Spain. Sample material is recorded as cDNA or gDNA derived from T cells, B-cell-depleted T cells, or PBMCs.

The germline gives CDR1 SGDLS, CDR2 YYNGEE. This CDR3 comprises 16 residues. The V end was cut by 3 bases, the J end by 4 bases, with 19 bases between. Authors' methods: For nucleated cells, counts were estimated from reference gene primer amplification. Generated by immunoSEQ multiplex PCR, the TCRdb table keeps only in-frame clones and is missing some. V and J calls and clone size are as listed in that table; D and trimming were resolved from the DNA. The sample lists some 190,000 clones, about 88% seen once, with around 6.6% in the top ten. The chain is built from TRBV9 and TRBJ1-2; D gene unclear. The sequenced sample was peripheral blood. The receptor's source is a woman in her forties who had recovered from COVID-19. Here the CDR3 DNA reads TGTGCCAGCAGCGCCTTCGGGCCAGAGCGGGGCTATGGCTACACCTTC. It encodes CASSAFGPERGYGYTF.